This T cell receptor beta chain was captured by sequencing in a study of T cells in Graves' hyperthyroidism and ophthalmopathy. Points from the study as a whole: Model-based prediction identified ophthalmopathy a median about 6 months prior to its onset. Blood also showed most of the thyroid clonotypes that were expanded above 0.001. Researchers report that a 13 V-J model separated ophthalmopathy from stable hyperthyroidism.

TCR beta CDR3 regions were amplified from RNA. Initially, a first-round RT-PCR of the TCR CDR3 employed the HTBI primer set. TCRdb re-analysed the multiplex PCR reads in MiXCR, keeping a single row per CDR3 protein. The sample lists some 550,000 distinct CDR3 sequences, about 20% seen once, with about 30% in the top ten. Germline assignment: CDR1 SGDLS and CDR2 YYNGEE. CDR3 size: 15 residues. With 3 bases clipped from V and 3 bases from J, the junction kept 4 bases outside the gene matches. Patients were excluded for uncontrolled infection, other autoimmune disease, pregnancy or lactation. A remark on this clonotype: Its target is unknown.

This rearrangement joins TRBV9 to TRBJ2-2; 8 nucleotides match TRBD2. The specimen was blood. This TCR was recovered from a man aged 18 to 29 with Graves' hyperthyroidism. CDR3 in DNA: TGTGCCAGCAGCGACGGGGGGGCCCACACCGGGGAGCTGTTTTTT. It encodes CASSDGGAHTGELFF.